This TCR beta chain was found in a study of vaccination and CD4 T cells after COVID-19. Study-level background: Six men and four women formed the convalescents, two being Hispanic. Cells were stimulated with overlapping spike peptide pools from SARS-CoV-2, HCoV-NL63, HCoV-OC43 and HCoV-229E. As their vaccination, participants received two doses of either BNT162b2 or mRNA-1273 vaccine.

Stated treatment: approximately 10-day PBMC culture with coronavirus spike peptide pools or control peptides (ViraFEST assay). As regards this clonotype: The antigen is undetermined.

Between the trimmed V and J ends, which lost 0 bases and 3 bases, there was a span of 12 bases. This CDR3 contains 16 residues. The V gene's germline CDR1 is WNHNN and CDR2 SYGVQD (reference sequence). Oncomine TCR Beta short-read sequencing was applied to DNA from cultured CD4+ T cells. MiXCR, run by TCRdb on the PCR reads, gives a single entry per CDR3 protein. Here the sample spans 13,000 or so distinct CDR3 sequences, roughly 27% being singletons. This chain connects TRBV10-1 to TRBJ2-1; the D gene is possibly TRBD1 (5 bases). This sample comprised CD4+ T cells from blood, cultured in vitro, obtained before SARS-CoV-2 vaccination. This TCR was sampled from a human donor who received a COVID-19 vaccine. Here the CDR3 DNA reads TGCGCCAGCAGTGAGTCTGTGGGGCCCTACTACAATGAGCAGTTCTTC. It translates to CASSESVGPYYNEQFF.